The 21 T cell receptor beta chains presented below share a single source sample, sequenced in a study of graft-versus-host responses after intestinal transplantation (dated by TCRdb to about 2021). Their specific antigens are unknown. Per the publication, the time point label means: cells obtained before transplantation from donor or recipient. Library preparation was by the immunoSEQ multiplex PCR assay. TCRdb took over this immuneACCESS table, retaining in-frame rearrangements with V and J assigned. Such tables are incomplete; in checked studies, under half of the missing clones stem from an unresolved V gene, and the remainder is unexplained. The sample table records 130,000 to 150,000 clones; 80% to 95% of these occur just once. In total, the top ten clones hold 0.19% of the sample. Sequenced material: unstimulated CD4+ T cells sorted from spleen or lymph node cells, taken before intestinal transplant. The receptors come from a human donor who received an intestinal transplant.

The rearrangement uses TRBV30 and TRBJ1-4; D is unclear. The ends were cut back, 8 bases at V and 8 bases at J, with 15 bases in the middle. Germline V CDR1 and CDR2: GTSNPN, SVGIG (reference sequence). The length of the CDR3 is 12 residues. This CDR3 is CAGCTVPEKLFF. DNA for the CDR3: TGTGCCGGGTGTACGGTCCCGGAAAAACTGTTTTTT.

This clone has only a few counts. V gene TRBV7-7 combines with J gene TRBJ2-1, with D perhaps assigned TRBD1 or TRBD2 (6 bases each). Germline V lookup: CDR1 SSHAT, CDR2 FNYEAQ (reference sequence). This CDR3 comprises 14 residues. Trimming cost V 5 bases and J 5 bases, with 13 bases left between them. CDR3 protein: CASSAGHQNNEQFF. The CDR3 DNA reads as TGTGCCAGCAGCGCGGGACACCAAAACAATGAGCAGTTCTTC.

The V and J genes are TRBV7-2 and TRBJ2-3; 13 bases line up with TRBD2. The CDR3 is made up of 18 amino acids. The germline V gene has CDR1 SGHTA and CDR2 FQGNSA. Trimming removed 2 bases from V and 5 bases from J; junction bases left unmatched: 10. CDR3 sequence: CASSLYTSGRAIGDTQYF. In DNA form, the CDR3 reads TGTGCCAGCAGCTTATATACTAGCGGGAGGGCTATAGGAGATACGCAGTATTTT.

The count of this clone is one. This sequence joins TRBV10-3 and TRBJ2-6; 9 bases map to TRBD1. CDR1 is ENHRY, CDR2 SYGVKD, per germline. CDR3 length equals 16 residues. V shed 3 bases and J 4 bases; nucleotides not matched to a gene: 4. The CDR3 region is CAISDNRGRGANVLTF. DNA for the CDR3: TGTGCCATCAGTGATAACAGGGGGCGCGGGGCCAACGTCCTGACTTTC.

The chain joins TRBV10-3 to TRBJ1-5, with D possibly matching TRBD1 (6 bases). Trimming took off 3 bases at V and 1 base at J, with 16 bases between the two ends. CDR3 length: 17 amino acids. The V gene's germline CDR1 is ENHRY and CDR2 SYGVKD. The CDR3 region has the DNA TGTGCCATCAGTGACCGCAGGGGAGGGAAGAGCAATCAGCCCCAGCATTTT. Its protein is CAISDRRGGKSNQPQHF.

The rearrangement joins TRBV6-1 to TRBJ2-7, with a tentative D call TRBD1 (5 bases). The CDR3 is 12 amino acids. V was trimmed by 6 bases and J by 5 bases, leaving 11 bases between them. CDR1 and CDR2 from the germline V gene are MNHNS and SASEGT. The CDR3 region is CASRDSSNEQYF. The CDR3 nucleotides are TGTGCCAGCAGAGACAGTAGTAACGAGCAGTACTTC.

J is TRBJ2-7 and V is TRBV2; D is perhaps TRBD1 (8 bases). V lost 7 bases, J lost 7 bases, and 20 bases lay in between. The CDR3 consists of 14 residues. Germline CDR1 and CDR2: SNHLY and FYNNEI. The CDR3 DNA reads as TGTGCCAGCACAATTCGAACAGGGGGGGGAGAGCAGTACTTC. As protein: CASTIRTGGGEQYF.

The chain combines TRBV5-8 with TRBJ2-7, with a possible D match to TRBD1 (6 bases). This CDR3 region has 16 residues. V lost 5 bases, J lost 1 base, and 19 bases lay in between. Germline lookup yields CDR1 SGHTS and CDR2 YDEGEE. The CDR3 region has the DNA TGTGCCAGCAGTCAAAACCGGGACAAATTTTCCTACGAGCAGTACTTC. The encoded protein is CASSQNRDKFSYEQYF.

This chain links TRBV6-1 with TRBJ1-1; tentative D call: TRBD1 (6 bases). The CDR3 runs to 13 residues. Trimming removed 10 bases at V and 4 bases at J, with 16 bases between. Looked up from germline, CDR1 is MNHNS and CDR2 is SASEGT. CDR3 nucleotides: TGTGCCACCAACCCCCCAGGGGCCACTGAAGCTTTCTTT. This codes for CATNPPGATEAFF.

This chain connects TRBV6-5 to TRBJ2-3, with TRBD2 matching 8 bases. The CDR3 extends over 15 amino acids. Losses at the gene ends were 2 bases for V and 4 bases for J; bases not matched to a gene: 5. Germline V lookup: CDR1 MNHEY, CDR2 SVGAGI. CDR3 nucleotide sequence: TGTGCCAGCAGTTACGGAGCGGGAGTCCCAGATACGCAGTATTTT. The encoded protein is CASSYGAGVPDTQYF.

The rearrangement uses TRBV7-2 and TRBJ2-5; TRBD1 or TRBD2 may be the D gene (5 bases each). With the DNA end fitting TRBJ2-7 better, the J assignment may be wrong. CDR1 and CDR2 (germline): SGHTA, FQGNSA. The CDR3 runs 15 residues. The CDR3 nucleotides read TGTGCCAGCAGCTTAGCTGGTGGGGGAAAATACGAGCAGTACTTC. Its protein is CASSLAGGGKYEQYF.

Only a few counts were recorded for this clone. The V and J genes are TRBV6-6 and TRBJ1-1, with D unclear. V lost 3 bases and J 1 base, leaving 9 bases between the germline ends. Germline V lookup: CDR1 MNHNY, CDR2 SVGAGI (reference sequence). CDR3 length equals 14 residues. CDR3 bases: TGTGCCAGCAGTTATCGACGGTCGAACACTGAAGCTTTCTTT. Translating gives CASSYRRSNTEAFF.

The V call is TRBV7-3, the J call TRBJ2-5; D may correspond to TRBD1 or TRBD2 (5 bases each). Germline CDR1 and CDR2: SGHTA and FQGTGA. The V end was cut by 1 base, the J end by 0 bases, with 12 bases between. The CDR3 runs to 16 residues. CDR3 DNA: TGTGCCAGCAGCTTAAACGGGTGGGGGAACCAAGAGACCCAGTACTTC. Encoded protein: CASSLNGWGNQETQYF.

This chain links TRBV5-4 with TRBJ1-2; 7 bases are shared with TRBD1. V lost 3 bases to trimming and J lost 8 bases; unmatched junction nucleotides: 4. Germline CDR1 SGHNT, CDR2 YYREEE (reference sequence). This CDR3 is 12 amino acids long. The CDR3 region is CASSYRQGGYTF. CDR3 DNA sequence: TGTGCCAGCAGCTATCGACAGGGAGGCTACACCTTC.

This clone came up a few times. The chain links TRBV2 to TRBJ1-5; D perhaps matches TRBD1 (6 bases). V lost 8 bases and J lost 7, with 15 bases in between. The CDR3 covers 13 residues. In germline, CDR1 is SNHLY, CDR2 FYNNEI. As DNA, the CDR3 is TGTGCCAGCGAAAACCAGGGGCGACAGCCCCAGCATTTT. This translates into CASENQGRQPQHF.

The chain employs TRBV27 and TRBJ1-2; D is unclear. Looked up from germline, CDR1 is MNHEY and CDR2 is SMNVEV (reference sequence). Trimming stripped 0 bases from V and 5 bases from J, with 10 bases between. This CDR3 spans 14 amino acids. CDR3 in DNA: TGTGCCAGCAGTTTATCGTCCGACATTTATGGCTACACCTTC. Translation gives CASSLSSDIYGYTF.

The chain joins TRBV12-2 to TRBJ2-5; the DNA was not compared with TRBD1, the D call given in the table. The better agreement between TRBJ2-7 and the DNA end casts doubt on the J call. TRBV12-2 is given as a pseudogene. This CDR3 comprises 17 residues. CDR3 in amino acids: CASRPQYQTETLDEQYF. Here the CDR3 DNA reads TGTGCAAGTCGCCCCCAGTATCAGACAGAGACCCTGGACGAGCAGTACTTC.

This clone was found a few times. The rearrangement uses TRBV11-3 and TRBJ1-6, with D perhaps matching TRBD1 (5 bases). V lost 0 bases to trimming and J lost 10 bases, with 7 bases between them. The CDR3 spans 13 residues. CDR1 and CDR2 (germline): SGHNT, YENEEA. CDR3 coding DNA: TGTGCCAGCAGCTTAGACAGGGTATCACCCCTCCACTTT. Protein: CASSLDRVSPLHF.

CDR3: CSVAGTSGDNEQFF. DNA for the CDR3: TGCAGCGTCGCTGGGACTAGCGGCGACAATGAGCAGTTCTTC. The rearrangement links TRBV29-1 to TRBJ2-1; 11 nucleotides line up with TRBD2. CDR1 is SQVTM, CDR2 ANQGSEA, per germline. V shed 6 bases, J shed 5 bases, and the junction held 6 bases outside the gene matches. The length of the CDR3 is 14 residues.

The table lists this clone with a count of one. This chain joins TRBV7-9 and TRBJ1-1, with a possible D match to TRBD1 (6 bases). The germline V and J ends were trimmed by 2 bases and 4 bases, with 11 bases remaining between them. The CDR3 extends over 14 amino acids. Germline V lookup: CDR1 SEHNR, CDR2 FQNEAQ (reference sequence). The CDR3 region has the DNA TGTGCCAGCAGCTTAACAGGGCCCAGCACTGAAGCTTTCTTT. It specifies CASSLTGPSTEAFF.

This chain uses TRBV30 with TRBJ2-5; the match to TRBD2 covers 7 bases. CDR1 is GTSNPN, CDR2 SVGIG, per germline (reference sequence). The junction had 8 bases not matched to a gene; V was cut back by 2 bases and J by 5 bases. This CDR3 comprises 14 residues. CDR3 bases: TGTGCCTGGAGTCATGCGGGAGTTTGGGAGACCCAGTACTTC. It yields the protein CAWSHAGVWETQYF.